This paragraph covers one TCR beta chain sequence. As yet, its antigen is unknown. The conserved closing phenylalanine or tryptophan is absent in this CDR3, likely reflecting a read error. The data belong to a study of neurological immune-mediated disorders. Overall study findings and caveats: It was HTLV-1-associated myelopathy that showed the most TCR clonal expansion, while multiple sclerosis showed the least, falling below healthy controls. The repertoires of 18 of 34 multiple sclerosis patients fell into one related-CDR3 cluster (a possible signature) under phylogenetic grouping.

The team produced cDNA through 5'RACE using 10-nucleotide random UMIs. TCRdb re-derived calls from the 5' RACE reads in MiXCR, one entry per CDR3 protein. This table has about 48,000 distinct CDR3 sequences, under 2% appearing once. This sequence originates from a middle-aged woman with multiple sclerosis. The sample was PBMCs.

The CDR3 reads CASTLGSRKGPLGANVLTN. The CDR3 DNA reads TGTGCCAGCACCTTAGGTAGCAGGAAAGGTCCTCTGGGGGCCAACGTCCTGACTAAC. V and J are TRBV7-9 and TRBJ2-6, with D unclear. The CDR3 is 19 residues long. Germline CDR1 reads SEHNR; CDR2 reads FQNEAQ (reference sequence).